These 20 T cell receptor beta chains originate from one sample sequenced in a study of T cell clonality in common variable immunodeficiency. The method was immunoSEQ multiplex PCR; TCRdb's version includes in-frame clones alone and lacks a portion of them. Captured here are 40,000 to 65,000 clones, none seen once; the top ten comprise about 3.7%. Sequencing was done on a sample of peripheral blood mononuclear cells. The receptors were gathered from a person aged 18-69 years in good health.

The table lists this clone with many counts. Sequencing ends 3 residues short of the CDR3 end; the germline J gene provides the rest. J is TRBJ1-2 and V is TRBV30; possible D gene TRBD1, 5 bases. Deletions cut 1 base from V and 4 bases from J, with 16 bases between. The CDR3 loop spans 15 amino acids. Germline V gene lookup returns CDR1 GTSNPN and CDR2 SVGIG (reference sequence). The CDR3 bases that were read are TGTGCCTGGAGTGCGAATCCCGGGGGGTCCTATGGC. Translation: CAWSANPGGSYG. The full CDR3 sequence reads CAWSANPGGSYGYTF. The full variable domain, completed using reference TRBV30 and TRBJ1-2, is SQTIHQWPATLVQPVGSPLSLECTVEGTSNPNLYWYRQAAGRGLQLLFYSVGIGQISSEVPQNLSASRPQDRQFILSSKKLLLSDSGFYLCAWSANPGGSYGYTFGSGTRLTVV.

Turning to this clone: The read comes to an end 3 residues before the CDR3 does, leaving the germline J gene to fill in the end. The rearrangement uses TRBV2 and TRBJ1-6, with D maybe TRBD1 (6 bases). The CDR3 covers 14 residues. The V gene's germline CDR1 is SNHLY and CDR2 FYNNEI. The germline V and J ends were trimmed by 6 bases and 5 bases, with 11 bases remaining between them. The part of the CDR3 DNA that was read is TGTGCCAGCAGACAGGGCCTTCATAATTCACCC. Amino acids: CASRQGLHNSP. The CDR3 in full is CASRQGLHNSPLHF. The full variable domain, rest sourced from reference TRBV2 and TRBJ1-6, is EPEVTQTPSHQVTQMGQEVILRCVPISNHLYFYWYRQILGQKVEFLVSFYNNEISEKSEIFDDQFSVERPDGSNFTLKIRSTKLEDSAMYFCASRQGLHNSPLHFGNGTRLTVT.

This clone was picked up many times. The sequence runs out 3 residues before the end of the CDR3; the remainder is reconstructed from the germline J gene. The genes are TRBV12-3 or TRBV12-4 and TRBJ1-2, with D possibly TRBD1 on 5 matching bases. V lost 5 bases and J 3 bases, leaving 10 bases between the germline ends. This CDR3 comprises 13 residues. The sequenced part of the CDR3 DNA is TGTGCCAGCAGTCCGACAGCCTACTATGGC. This translates into CASSPTAYYG. In full, the CDR3 is CASSPTAYYGYTF.

Many counts were recorded for this clone. Read coverage stops 3 residues before the CDR3 terminus; the germline J gene supplies the remainder. The V call is TRBV20-1, the J call TRBJ1-4; 7 bases line up with TRBD1. This CDR3 spans 11 amino acids. Germline values: CDR1 DFQATT, CDR2 SNEGSKA (reference sequence). The CDR3 loop is CSASSGTELFF. The sequenced part of the CDR3 DNA is TGCAGTGCTAGCTCCGGGACAGAA.

This clone was picked up many times. The read falls 3 residues short of the CDR3 end, and the missing part is taken from the germline J gene. V usage is TRBV12-3 or TRBV12-4 and J usage is TRBJ2-7; no reliable D call. The CDR3 has 12 residues. The V and J ends lost 3 bases and 4 bases respectively, with 7 bases between them. The CDR3 sequence: CASSFTGYEQYF. The DNA read from the CDR3 is TGTGCCAGCAGTTTTACGGGTTACGAG.

Ten or more counts support this clone. Read sequence stops 3 residues before the CDR3 end, and the germline J gene provides the missing end. The chain uses TRBV5-1 and TRBJ1-1, with a tentative D call TRBD1 (5 bases). V was clipped by 4 bases and J by 5 bases, with 15 bases between them. Germline V gives CDR1 SGHRS, CDR2 YFSETQ. The CDR3 consists of 14 residues. The part of the CDR3 DNA that was read is TGCGCCAGCAGCCAGGGCACAGAGGGGACTGAA. Amino acid sequence: CASSQGTEGTE. The CDR3 in its entirety is CASSQGTEGTEAFF.

This clone was counted many times. From the germline J gene comes the end of the CDR3, since the read stops 3 residues before it. This rearrangement joins TRBV7-6 to TRBJ1-5, with D possibly being TRBD1 (5 bases). In germline, CDR1 is SGHVS, CDR2 FNYEAQ. This CDR3 comprises 15 residues. CDR3 DNA, as far as it was read: TGTGCCAGCAGCTGGGGACTAGCGGGAGGAGGACCC. Encoded protein: CASSWGLAGGGP. The CDR3 reads in full as CASSWGLAGGGPQHF.

This clone was found a few times. The read gets to within 3 residues of the CDR3 end, and the germline J gene fills in the rest. The chain is built from TRBV5-1 and TRBJ2-1, with TRBD2 matching over 8 bases. The CDR3 spans 15 residues. Germline V gives CDR1 SGHRS, CDR2 YFSETQ. The J segment lost 6 bases and the V segment lost 2 bases, leaving 7 bases of the junction unmatched. CDR3 bases read: TGCGCCAGCAGCTTTAGCGGGACCTCGTCCAATGAG. Protein: CASSFSGTSSNE. The whole CDR3 protein reads CASSFSGTSSNEQFF.

This clone came up many times. The DNA ends 3 residues before the CDR3 does, and the rest of the CDR3 is filled in from the germline J gene. The genes are TRBV2 and TRBJ2-7; perhaps TRBD1 as D (5 bases). The ends were cut back, 2 bases at V and 3 bases at J, with 8 bases in the middle. Germline assignment: CDR1 SNHLY and CDR2 FYNNEI. This CDR3 is built from 13 residues. This CDR3 is CASSERQIYEQYF. The sequenced part of the CDR3 DNA is TGTGCCAGCAGTGAAAGACAGATCTACGAG.

This clone was picked up a small number of times. The CDR3 region is CASSLRDTGSYGYTF. The covered CDR3 bases are TGTGCCAGTAGTCTCCGCGATACAGGGTCCTATGGC. The genes are TRBV19 and TRBJ1-2, with D possibly TRBD1 on 6 matching bases. The read halts 3 residues ahead of the CDR3 end, with the missing end drawn from the germline J gene. The CDR3 spans 15 residues. Germline CDR1 LNHDA, CDR2 SQIVND (reference sequence). V gave up 5 bases and J gave up 4 bases, with 17 bases separating them.

This clone counts as medium-sized. The CDR3 extends 3 residues past the end of the read, so its final part is completed from the germline J gene. The V call is TRBV5-1, the J call TRBJ2-2; 7 bases map to TRBD2. V dropped 4 bases and J dropped 6; count of bases not matched to a gene: 9. The CDR3 contains 15 residues. The germline V gene encodes CDR1 SGHRS and CDR2 YFSETQ. CDR3 DNA, as far as it was read: TGCGCCAGCAGCACCCTCGGGACTAATCCCGGGGAG. As protein: CASSTLGTNPGE. The full CDR3 protein reads CASSTLGTNPGELFF.

This clone was recorded many times. The CDR3 here is CASSFLGLARETQYF. CDR3 DNA (partial): TGTGCCAGCAGCTTCTTGGGTCTAGCGAGGGAGACC. The chain couples TRBV7-3 to TRBJ2-5, with D possibly matching TRBD2 (6 bases). The sequence runs out 3 residues before the end of the CDR3; the remainder is reconstructed from the germline J gene. CDR3 size: 15 residues. V lost 3 bases, J lost 5 bases, and 16 bases lay in between. From germline, CDR1 is SGHTA and CDR2 FQGTGA. Full variable domain (rest looked up from reference TRBV7-3 and TRBJ2-5): GAGVSQTPSNKVTEKGKYVELRCDPISGHTALYWYRQSLGQGPEFLIYFQGTGAADDSGLPNDRFFAVRPEGSVSTLKIQRTERGDSAVYLCASSFLGLARETQYFGPGTRLLVL.

There are a few counts of this clone. The sequence runs out 3 residues before the end of the CDR3; the remainder is reconstructed from the germline J gene. The genes are TRBV7-9 and TRBJ1-2; 12 positions match TRBD1. The germline V gene has CDR1 SEHNR and CDR2 FQNEAQ (reference sequence). The CDR3 has 15 amino acids. Partial CDR3 DNA: TGTGCCAGCAGCTCGGGACAGGGGGCGCTGGACGAC. This sequence encodes CASSSGQGALDD. The full CDR3 protein is CASSSGQGALDDYTF.

This clone has at least ten counts. The CDR3 reads CASSIEDRIGSPLHF. The CDR3 bases that were read are TGTGCCAGTAGTATAGAGGACAGGATTGGTTCACCC. This chain connects TRBV19 to TRBJ1-6; 7 positions agree with TRBD1. The read gets to within 3 residues of the CDR3 end, and the germline J gene fills in the rest. Per the germline V gene, CDR1 is LNHDA and CDR2 is SQIVND (reference sequence). The length of the CDR3 is 15 residues. Trimming removed 0 bases from V and 9 bases from J; junction bases left unmatched: 5. The whole variable domain, filled in from reference TRBV19 and TRBJ1-6, reads DGGITQSPKYLFRKEGQNVTLSCEQNLNHDAMYWYRQDPGQGLRLIYYSQIVNDFQKGDIAEGYSVSREKKESFPLTVTSAQKNPTAFYLCASSIEDRIGSPLHFGNGTRLTVT.

This clone was detected ten times or more. The read is 3 residues too short to cover the CDR3 end, so that end is filled in from the germline J gene. V gene TRBV10-3 combines with J gene TRBJ1-1, with D unresolved. The V gene's germline CDR1 is ENHRY and CDR2 SYGVKD. The CDR3 is 13 amino acids. The germline V and J ends were trimmed by 2 bases and 0 bases, with 4 bases remaining between them. Partial CDR3 DNA: TGTGCCATCAGTGAGGCGGTGAACACTGAA. This translates into CAISEAVNTE. The whole CDR3 sequence is CAISEAVNTEAFF.

This clone was recorded at least ten times. The read terminates 3 residues ahead of where the CDR3 ends, so the germline J gene completes it. The rearrangement links TRBV7-2 to TRBJ2-3; no firm D call. Germline assignment: CDR1 SGHTA and CDR2 FQGNSA. Deletions cut 2 bases from V and 3 bases from J, with 12 bases between. The CDR3 spans 15 residues. The DNA read from the CDR3 is TGTGCCAGCAGCTTATCGACTTATATGACAGATACG. This translates into CASSLSTYMTDT. The whole CDR3 region reads CASSLSTYMTDTQYF.

This clone occurred many times. The read is 3 residues too short to cover the CDR3 end, so that end is filled in from the germline J gene. The rearrangement links TRBV11-2 to TRBJ2-5; D is perhaps TRBD1 (6 bases). Between the trimmed V and J ends, which lost 0 bases and 5 bases, there was a span of 13 bases. Per germline, CDR1 SGHAT and CDR2 FQNNGV. There are 15 residues in the CDR3. The CDR3 loop is CASSLESRGWETQYF. The covered CDR3 bases are TGTGCCAGCAGCTTAGAGTCGAGGGGGTGGGAGACC.

This clone was counted ten times or more. Read data end 3 residues before the CDR3 end; the end is taken from the germline J gene. The chain links TRBV20-1 to TRBJ2-1, with D uncertain. Trimming removed 4 bases at V and 6 bases at J, with 10 bases between. CDR1 and CDR2 (germline): DFQATT, SNEGSKA (reference sequence). This CDR3 has 12 residues. CDR3 bases read: TGCAGTGCTAAACAATCTTCCAATGAG. Protein sequence: CSAKQSSNE. In full, the CDR3 reads CSAKQSSNEQFF.

Details on this clone: The sequenced fragment ends 3 residues before the CDR3 boundary, so the rest is inferred from the germline J gene. The chain employs TRBV7-9 and TRBJ1-1; 7 positions agree with TRBD1. In germline, CDR1 is SEHNR, CDR2 FQNEAQ (reference sequence). The CDR3 loop spans 13 amino acids. The part of the CDR3 DNA that was read is TGTGCCAGCATCGCAAAGGGGGCCAACGTA. Protein sequence: CASIAKGANV. The full CDR3 reads CASIAKGANVAFF.

This clone was seen many times. Read data end 3 residues before the CDR3 end; the end is taken from the germline J gene. V and J are TRBV20-1 and TRBJ2-3; the match to TRBD2 covers 7 bases. The CDR3 loop spans 14 amino acids. Germline V gene sequence: CDR1 DFQATT, CDR2 SNEGSKA (reference sequence). The ends lost 1 base at V and 5 bases at J; junction bases unmatched: 6. CDR3 bases read: TGCAGTGCTAGAGGAGGGAGCGGGATAGATACG. This sequence encodes CSARGGSGIDT. In full, the CDR3 reads CSARGGSGIDTQYF.